The T cell receptor beta chain described here comes from a study of cytomegalovirus exposure and HLA in healthy donors. Findings and limits, study-wide: Cytomegalovirus status was reportedly diagnosed by the classifier with high specificity and sensitivity. Specificity of three CMV-associated chains for CMV antigens was verified in vitro. Some TCR beta chains (more than 150 of them) were listed as cytomegalovirus-associated.

CDR3 length: 16 residues. Assay: immunoSEQ multiplex PCR; the TCRdb copy retains only in-frame clones and omits some. The sample carries some 110,000 clones, roughly 88% recorded once. For this clone: The antigen is not known.

The sequence derives from a man between 18 and 35 years old in good health and CMV-seronegative. The material sequenced was PBMCs. V gene TRBV21-1 combines with J gene TRBJ2-1; the table's D call, TRBD1, was not checked against the DNA. TRBV21-1 is a pseudogene segment. Written as DNA, the CDR3 is TGTGCCAGCAGCAAAGAAGGGGAAAGCTCCTACAATGAGCAGTTCTTC. Its protein is CASSKEGESSYNEQFF.